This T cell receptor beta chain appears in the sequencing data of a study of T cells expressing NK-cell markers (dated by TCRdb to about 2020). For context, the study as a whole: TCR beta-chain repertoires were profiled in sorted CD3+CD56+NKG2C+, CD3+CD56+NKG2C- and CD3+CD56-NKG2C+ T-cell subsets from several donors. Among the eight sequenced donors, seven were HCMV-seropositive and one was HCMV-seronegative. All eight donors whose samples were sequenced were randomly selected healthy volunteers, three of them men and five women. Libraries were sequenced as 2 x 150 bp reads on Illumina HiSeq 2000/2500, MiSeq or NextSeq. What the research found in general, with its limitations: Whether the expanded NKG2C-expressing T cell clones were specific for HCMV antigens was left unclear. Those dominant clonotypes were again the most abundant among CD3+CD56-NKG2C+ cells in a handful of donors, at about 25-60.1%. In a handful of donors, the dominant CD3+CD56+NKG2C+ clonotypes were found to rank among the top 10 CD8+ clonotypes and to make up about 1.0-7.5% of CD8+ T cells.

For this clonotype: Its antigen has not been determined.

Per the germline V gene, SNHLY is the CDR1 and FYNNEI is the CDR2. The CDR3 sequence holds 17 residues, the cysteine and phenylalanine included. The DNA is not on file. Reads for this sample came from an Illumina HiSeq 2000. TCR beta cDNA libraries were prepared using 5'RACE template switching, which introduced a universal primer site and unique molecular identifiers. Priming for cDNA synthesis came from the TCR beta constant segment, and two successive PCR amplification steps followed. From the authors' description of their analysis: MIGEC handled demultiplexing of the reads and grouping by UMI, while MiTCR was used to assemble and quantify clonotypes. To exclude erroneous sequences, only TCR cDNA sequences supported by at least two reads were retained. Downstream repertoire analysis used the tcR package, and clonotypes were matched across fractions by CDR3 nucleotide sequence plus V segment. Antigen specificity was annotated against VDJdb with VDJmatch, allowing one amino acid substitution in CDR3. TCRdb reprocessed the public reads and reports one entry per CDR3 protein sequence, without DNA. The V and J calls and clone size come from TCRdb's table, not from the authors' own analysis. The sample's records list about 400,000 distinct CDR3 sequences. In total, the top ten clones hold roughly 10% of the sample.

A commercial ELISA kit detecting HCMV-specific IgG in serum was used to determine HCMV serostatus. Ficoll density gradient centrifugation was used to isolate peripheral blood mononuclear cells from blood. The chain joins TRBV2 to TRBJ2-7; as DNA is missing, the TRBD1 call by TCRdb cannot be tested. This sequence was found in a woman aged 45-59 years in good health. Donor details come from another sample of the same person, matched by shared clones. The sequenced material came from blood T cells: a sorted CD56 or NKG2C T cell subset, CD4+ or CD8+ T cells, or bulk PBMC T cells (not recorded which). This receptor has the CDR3 CASSHLGGTGGIYEQYF.